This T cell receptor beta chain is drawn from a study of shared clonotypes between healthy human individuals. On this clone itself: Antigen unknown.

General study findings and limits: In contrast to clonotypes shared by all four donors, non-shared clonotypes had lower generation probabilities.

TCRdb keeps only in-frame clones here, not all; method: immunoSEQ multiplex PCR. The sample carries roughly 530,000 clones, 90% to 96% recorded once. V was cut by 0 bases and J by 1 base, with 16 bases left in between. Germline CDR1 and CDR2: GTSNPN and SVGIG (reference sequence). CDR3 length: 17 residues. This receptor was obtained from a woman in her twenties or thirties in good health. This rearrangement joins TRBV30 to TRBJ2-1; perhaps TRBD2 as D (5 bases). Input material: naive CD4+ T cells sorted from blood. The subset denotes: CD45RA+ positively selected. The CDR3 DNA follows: TGTGCCTGGAGTGTACTATTCATAGCGAATTCCTACAATGAGCAGTTCTTC. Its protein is CAWSVLFIANSYNEQFF.